Presented here are 3 T cell receptor beta chains from one specimen sequenced in a study of CD4 T cells in relation to SARS-CoV-2 and coronaviruses. The unexposed donors gave CD4+ T cells in about 2011-2018, prior to COVID-19. The cells were cultured for 9 to 11 days before CD4+ T cells were isolated. Only in-frame clones appear in the TCRdb table, and some are missing; sequencing was by immunoSEQ multiplex PCR. In the table there are approximately 17,000 clones, 75% to 85% of which are singletons. These receptors have no identified antigens. Sequenced: CD4+ T cells from PBMCs, cultured in vitro. These receptors were taken from a human donor in good health.

The rearrangement links TRBV27 to TRBJ1-6; 11 bases match TRBD1. Germline V CDR1 and CDR2: MNHEY, SMNVEV (reference sequence). V shed 10 bases, J shed 8 bases, and the junction held 4 bases outside the gene matches. The CDR3 is 13 residues long. CDR3 loop: CATRTGGYSPLHF. The CDR3 DNA follows: TGTGCCACCAGGACAGGGGGCTATTCACCCCTCCACTTT.

The rearrangement joins TRBV4-1 to TRBJ2-3; 8 bases are shared with TRBD2. The trim removed 1 base at V and 6 bases at J, leaving 9 bases unmatched. The CDR3 covers 16 residues. CDR1 and CDR2 (germline): MGHRA, YSYEKL. The CDR3, as DNA: TGCGCCAGCAGCCAAGCCTTGCGGGGGGTCGAGGATACGCAGTATTTT. It specifies CASSQALRGVEDTQYF.

Only a few counts were recorded for this clone. This rearrangement joins TRBV19 to TRBJ1-5; 7 positions match TRBD1. V lost 5 bases to trimming and J lost 1 base; unmatched junction nucleotides: 2. The CDR3 is 14 residues long. Per the germline V gene, CDR1 is LNHDA and CDR2 is SQIVND (reference sequence). The CDR3, as DNA: TGTGCCAGTAGTGAACAGGGGAGCAATCAGCCCCAGCATTTT. Translation: CASSEQGSNQPQHF.